Reported below is one T cell receptor beta chain. Its antigen is currently unknown. The CDR3 is 19 amino acids. Germline-derived CDR1 and CDR2 are SGDLS and YYNGEE. Trimming at V came to 0 bases and at J to 7 bases, leaving 16 bases not matched to a gene. Sequenced by immunoSEQ multiplex PCR; TCRdb stores in-frame clones only, minus some. The sample records some 130,000 clones, about 92% being singletons. These data belong to a study of T cell responses to AZD1222 COVID-19 vaccine. Study context: Investigators merged groups given second doses at roughly 4 or roughly 12 weeks.

Study-level results: Per reports, nearly half of all spike-specific TCRs target regions that are unmutated in variants. After two AZD1222 doses, spike-specific TCR breadth and depth rose versus day 0.

Sample: peripheral blood, taken on day 0 of AZD1222 vaccination. This TCR derives from an adult in good health. The chain employs TRBV9 and TRBJ1-6, with 7 bases lining up with TRBD1. The CDR3 region is CASSVEGAGQGIGNSPLHF. The CDR3 DNA reads as TGTGCCAGCAGCGTAGAGGGGGCCGGCCAGGGTATAGGCAATTCACCCCTCCACTTT.